This T cell receptor (beta chain) was profiled in a study of control samples from healthy donors and cancer patients. The CDR3 totals 18 residues. From germline, CDR1 is MDHEN and CDR2 SYDVKM. Trimming left V 5 bases short and J 0 bases short, with 17 bases between. Assay: immunoSEQ multiplex PCR; the TCRdb copy retains only in-frame clones and omits some. The data show 150,000 or so clones, 85% to 90% seen once. This TCR was recovered from a man younger than 45 in good health. The sample consisted of blood. The genes are TRBV28 and TRBJ2-6; no clear D gene. The CDR3 here is CASSPTRQIHSGANVLTF. The CDR3 region has the DNA TGTGCCAGCAGTCCCACCCGGCAGATTCACTCTGGGGCCAACGTCCTGACTTTC.